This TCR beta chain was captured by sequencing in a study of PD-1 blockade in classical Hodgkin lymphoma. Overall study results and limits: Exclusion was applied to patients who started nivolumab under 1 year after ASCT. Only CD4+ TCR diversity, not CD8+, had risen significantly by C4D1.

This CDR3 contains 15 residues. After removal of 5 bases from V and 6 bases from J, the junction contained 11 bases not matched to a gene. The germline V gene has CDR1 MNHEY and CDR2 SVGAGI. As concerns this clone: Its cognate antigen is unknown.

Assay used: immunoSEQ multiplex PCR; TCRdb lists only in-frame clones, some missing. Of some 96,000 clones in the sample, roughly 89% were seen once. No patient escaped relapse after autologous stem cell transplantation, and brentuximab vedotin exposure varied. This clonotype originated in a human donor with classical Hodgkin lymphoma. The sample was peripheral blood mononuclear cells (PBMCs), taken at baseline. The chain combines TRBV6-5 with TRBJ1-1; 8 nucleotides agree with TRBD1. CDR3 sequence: CASSPPGGGSSEAFF. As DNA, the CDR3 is TGTGCCAGCAGTCCACCAGGGGGCGGCTCTTCTGAAGCTTTCTTT.